This T cell receptor (beta chain) was found in a study of T-cell reconstitution after alpha-beta-depleted transplantation in children. General study results and limits: One year after transplant, T-cell counts and diversity came mostly from newly produced T cells. Elevated TCRbeta diversity at day 60 was traced, in some patients, to surviving recipient T cells and thymic progenitors.

The J segment lost 8 bases and the V segment lost 3 bases, leaving 6 bases of the junction unmatched. This CDR3 has 15 residues. In germline, CDR1 is MRHNA, CDR2 SNTAGT. A TCRbeta library incorporating unique molecular identifiers was prepared. TCRdb re-called the PCR reads with MiXCR, one entry per CDR3 protein. The top ten hold less than 20% of the sample, which has roughly 100,000 distinct CDR3 sequences, around 7.8% seen once. This clonotype was seen at least ten times. Its antigen is not identified. Sequenced here: PBMCs, sampled before TCRalphabeta/CD19-depleted stem cell transplant. V gene TRBV6-4 combines with J gene TRBJ2-1; 11 bases match TRBD2. The origin of this receptor is a boy aged 2 to 9 with acute lymphoblastic leukemia, due to receive a stem cell transplant. The CDR3 sequence: CASSEDPSGGYEQFF. CDR3 DNA: TGTGCCAGCAGTGAGGATCCTAGCGGGGGGTATGAGCAGTTCTTC.